The 10 T cell receptor beta chains presented below share a single source sample, sequenced in a study of T cell repertoires in cytomegalovirus infection. Their antigen targets remain unknown. From the reads, TCRdb called clonotypes with MiXCR, one entry per CDR3 protein. The repertoire includes around 110,000 distinct CDR3 sequences, about 9.4% of them detected once, and around 29% sits in the top ten. Sequenced sample: PBMCs, sequenced either directly or after in vitro stimulation (not recorded which). The origin of the receptors is a human donor in good health (CMV status not recorded). Some clones in this sample may be carry-over from other donors' samples.

This clonotype was picked up one time. The rearrangement links TRBV4-3 to TRBJ2-7; the D call may be TRBD1 or TRBD2 (5 bases each). This CDR3 is 17 amino acids long. Deletions cut 4 bases from V and 1 base from J, with 20 bases between. Germline V gene lookup returns CDR1 LGHNA and CDR2 YSLEER. CDR3: CASSLGIRGTESYEQYF. CDR3 coding DNA: TGCGCCAGCAGCCTTGGAATCAGAGGGACGGAGTCCTACGAGCAGTACTTC.

This clonotype was counted many times. V gene TRBV7-2 combines with J gene TRBJ1-2; 7 positions agree with TRBD1. After removal of 2 bases from V and 4 bases from J, the junction contained 10 bases not matched to a gene. The germline V gene encodes CDR1 SGHTA and CDR2 FQGNSA. The CDR3 covers 16 residues. The CDR3 is CASSLNSFTGVYGYTF. In nucleotides, the CDR3 is TGTGCCAGCAGCTTAAATAGTTTTACAGGGGTCTATGGCTACACCTTC.

This chain connects TRBV28 to TRBJ2-3; 7 bases map to TRBD2. J was trimmed by 3 bases and V by 2 bases; bases with no gene match: 5. The CDR3 is made up of 15 amino acids. Germline loops: CDR1 MDHEN, CDR2 SYDVKM. The CDR3 sequence: CASSLGGGETDTQYF. Written as DNA, the CDR3 is TGTGCCAGCAGTTTAGGGGGAGGGGAAACAGATACGCAGTATTTT.

For this clonotype: Here the CDR3 omits its conserved ending phenylalanine or tryptophan, so a read error is the likely source. The chain carries TRBV24-1 and TRBJ2-1, with 9 bases aligning to TRBD2. The V gene end was trimmed by 5 bases and the J gene end by 5 bases; junction bases not matched to a gene: 6. Germline CDR1 and CDR2: KGHDR and SFDVKD. CDR3 length: 15 amino acids. CDR3 loop: CATSGAGGPHNEQFC. CDR3 in DNA: TGTGCCACCAGTGGCGCGGGAGGGCCCCACAATGAGCAGTTCTGC.

This clonotype was recorded at least ten times. This chain joins TRBV28 and TRBJ1-3; D is perhaps TRBD1 (5 bases). The germline V gene encodes CDR1 MDHEN and CDR2 SYDVKM. CDR3 size: 13 residues. Trimming left V 6 bases short and J 3 bases short, with 9 bases between. This CDR3 reads CASSPGDGNTIYF. The CDR3 DNA sequence: TGTGCCAGCAGCCCGGGGGATGGAAACACCATATATTTT. Together with reference TRBV28 and TRBJ1-3, the CDR3 gives the full variable domain: DVKVTQSSRYLVKRTGEKVFLECVQDMDHENMFWYRQDPGLGLRLIYFSYDVKMKEKGDIPEGYSVSREKKERFSLILESASTNQTSMYLCASSPGDGNTIYFGEGSWLTVV.

This clonotype was seen only a few times. The V call is TRBV24-1, the J call TRBJ1-1; 8 positions match TRBD1. The CDR3 is made up of 13 amino acids. Germline V gene sequence: CDR1 KGHDR, CDR2 SFDVKD. The J segment lost 9 bases and the V segment lost 2 bases, leaving 4 bases of the junction unmatched. The DNA of the CDR3 is TGTGCCACCAGTGATTACCCAGGGGGCAAAGCTTTCTTT. Encoded protein: CATSDYPGGKAFF.

This clonotype was observed at least ten times. J is TRBJ1-2 and V is TRBV7-9, with no clear D. The germline CDR1 and CDR2 sequences are SEHNR and FQNEAQ (reference sequence). The CDR3 is 12 residues long. The germline V and J ends were trimmed by 4 bases and 4 bases, with 7 bases remaining between them. The CDR3 loop is CASSSYIYGYTF. CDR3 in DNA: TGTGCCAGCAGCTCCTACATCTATGGCTACACCTTC. The whole variable domain, remainder taken from reference TRBV7-9 and TRBJ1-2, is DTGVSQNPRHKITKRGQNVTFRCDPISEHNRLYWYRQTLGQGPEFLTYFQNEAQLEKSRLLSDRFSAERPKGSFSTLEIQRTEQGDSAMYLCASSSYIYGYTFGSGTRLTVV.

This clonotype came up many times. This chain uses TRBV7-9 with TRBJ2-7, with D uncertain. Germline CDR1 SEHNR, CDR2 FQNEAQ (reference sequence). The CDR3 has 13 amino acids. The ends were cut back, 5 bases at V and 0 bases at J, with 8 bases in the middle. The CDR3 protein is CASSRGSSYEQYF. CDR3 DNA: TGTGCCAGCAGCCGAGGTTCCTCCTACGAGCAGTACTTC.

This clonotype showed up many times. The rearrangement joins TRBV7-2 to TRBJ2-7; D remains ambiguous. Germline CDR1 SGHTA, CDR2 FQGNSA. This CDR3 spans 12 amino acids. The V and J ends lost 2 bases and 13 bases respectively, with 15 bases between them. CDR3 region: CASSLLRFRLYF. The CDR3 region has the DNA TGTGCCAGCAGCTTATTAAGGTTTAGGCTCTACTTC.

This clonotype occurred many times. The V call is TRBV7-2, the J call TRBJ2-5; 15 bases are shared with TRBD2. This CDR3 region has 18 residues. Germline trimming cut 4 bases from V and 2 bases from J; bases unmatched to any gene: 8. Per the germline V gene, CDR1 is SGHTA and CDR2 is FQGNSA. This CDR3 is CASSSGLAGGAYQETQYF. For the CDR3, the DNA is TGTGCCAGCAGCTCGGGACTAGCGGGGGGTGCGTATCAAGAGACCCAGTACTTC.